The 32 T cell receptor beta chains given below trace back to one sample, sequenced in a study of blood T cell repertoires in COVID-19 (dated by TCRdb to the early 2020s). Receptor libraries were prepared by the immunoSEQ multiplex PCR assay. TCRdb's version of the immuneACCESS table is confined to in-frame rearrangements and falls short of the full clone set. An unresolved V gene accounts for under half of the shortfall where checked; the remainder is of unknown origin. The table for this sample lists about 99,000 clones; about 83% of them were counted only once. The ten largest make up roughly 2.1% of the sample. Material for sequencing was peripheral blood. Receptors originate from a man between 70 and 80 years old with active or convalescent COVID-19.

The CDR3 here is CASSTQGEQFF. The CDR3 nucleotides read TGTGCCAGCAGCACCCAGGGGGAGCAGTTCTTC. The chain combines TRBV7-8 with TRBJ2-1; weak D call: TRBD1 (6 bases). The CDR3 covers 11 residues. V lost 5 bases, J lost 10 bases, and 9 bases lay in between. Germline CDR1 SGHVS, CDR2 FQNEAQ.

This sequence joins TRBV28 and TRBJ2-3; maybe TRBD1 (6 bases). V was cut by 3 bases and J by 5 bases, with 12 bases left in between. The CDR3 runs 14 residues. Germline CDR1 and CDR2: MDHEN and SYDVKM. The chain's CDR3 is CASSFLGAGDTQYF. The CDR3, as DNA: TGTGCCAGCAGTTTCCTGGGGGCGGGAGATACGCAGTATTTT.

CDR3 sequence (DNA): TGTGCCAGCTCACCAGGGGCAGGGGACTATGGCTACACCTTC. This encodes CASSPGAGDYGYTF. The chain is built from TRBV18 and TRBJ1-2, with D possibly matching TRBD1 (6 bases). The CDR3 totals 14 residues. Deletions cut 2 bases from V and 3 bases from J, with 10 bases between. The germline gives CDR1 KGHSH, CDR2 LQKENI.

This chain joins TRBV18 and TRBJ2-3, with a weak D call TRBD1 (6 bases). Per germline, CDR1 KGHSH and CDR2 LQKENI. The CDR3 loop spans 16 amino acids. The V end was cut by 3 bases, the J end by 0 bases, with 13 bases between. CDR3 nucleotides: TGTGCCAGCTCACCCCAGGGGTGGTCTAGCACAGATACGCAGTATTTT. It translates to CASSPQGWSSTDTQYF.

The V gene is TRBV2, the J gene TRBJ1-2, with a weak D call TRBD1 (6 bases). Trimming took 4 bases from V and 12 from J, leaving 15 bases between them. Germline CDR1 is SNHLY and CDR2 is FYNNEI. This CDR3 contains 12 residues. In DNA, the CDR3 is TGTGCCAGCAGTGGGAGAGGGGGGGTCCACACCTTC. Translation gives CASSGRGGVHTF.

This clone was found many times. The rearrangement links TRBV19 to TRBJ2-2, with D maybe TRBD1 (7 bases). The CDR3 spans 17 residues. Trimming took off 2 bases at V and 5 bases at J, with 18 bases between the two ends. Germline V gene sequence: CDR1 LNHDA, CDR2 SQIVND (reference sequence). This CDR3 reads CASSIYWRGRGTGELFF. As DNA, the CDR3 is TGTGCCAGTAGTATATATTGGAGGGGGCGAGGGACCGGGGAGCTGTTTTTT.

This sequence joins TRBV3-1 (or the pseudogene TRBV3-2) and TRBJ1-2; no firm D call. CDR3 length: 14 residues. Trimming shortened V by 2 bases and J by 0 bases, and 7 bases separated the two germline ends. Per germline, CDR1 LGHDT and CDR2 YNNKEL (reference sequence). CDR3 residues: CASSQRGPNYGYTF. As DNA, the CDR3 is TGTGCCAGCAGCCAAAGAGGGCCTAACTATGGCTACACCTTC.

The V and J genes are TRBV5-6 and TRBJ1-2; no definite D call. The CDR3 is 16 residues long. Trimming removed 0 bases from V and 6 bases from J, with 18 bases in between. The germline V gene encodes CDR1 SGHDT and CDR2 YYEEEE. The CDR3 loop is CASSLGYRTTPHGYTF. For the CDR3, the DNA is TGTGCCAGCAGCTTGGGGTACAGAACGACACCTCATGGCTACACCTTC.

The rearrangement links TRBV18 to TRBJ1-1; 8 nucleotides align to TRBD1. Germline trimming cut 2 bases from V and 3 bases from J; bases unmatched to any gene: 5. The CDR3 length is 15 residues. Germline V gene sequence: CDR1 KGHSH, CDR2 LQKENI. In DNA form, the CDR3 reads TGTGCCAGCTCACCAATCCAGGGGGCCGACACTGAAGCTTTCTTT. Its translation: CASSPIQGADTEAFF.

This clone was observed a single time. The rearrangement uses TRBV2 and TRBJ2-7, with unresolved D. The V gene lost 5 bases and the J gene lost 0 bases, with 5 bases spanning the gap. The length of the CDR3 is 12 residues. The V gene's germline CDR1 is SNHLY and CDR2 FYNNEI. The DNA for the CDR3 is TGTGCCAGCAGTCAGATCTCCTACGAGCAGTACTTC. Protein product: CASSQISYEQYF.

The V and J genes are TRBV6-2 or TRBV6-3 and TRBJ2-3, with D possibly TRBD2 on 6 matching bases. V gave up 8 bases and J gave up 2 bases, with 14 bases separating them. Germline V gene lookup returns CDR1 MNHEY and CDR2 SVGEGT. This CDR3 comprises 14 residues. CDR3 bases: TGTGCCAGCTGCCCGGGACTTACCACAGATACGCAGTATTTT. Encoded protein: CASCPGLTTDTQYF.

This rearrangement joins TRBV7-2 to TRBJ1-1; D ambiguous. V shed 2 bases and J shed 2 bases, with 6 bases lying between them. Germline-derived CDR1 and CDR2 are SGHTA and FQGNSA. CDR3 length equals 13 residues. CDR3 DNA sequence: TGTGCCAGCAGCTTACGAGCAAACACTGAAGCTTTCTTT. Translating gives CASSLRANTEAFF.

The chain uses TRBV29-1 and TRBJ2-1, with 11 bases aligning to TRBD2. The CDR3 sequence is 15 residues long. The germline V gene has CDR1 SQVTM and CDR2 ANQGSEA. V lost 5 bases, J lost 7 bases, and 10 bases stayed unmatched. The CDR3 loop reads CSVSLIAGGINEQFF. CDR3 nucleotides: TGCAGCGTTTCCCTAATAGCGGGGGGGATTAATGAGCAGTTCTTC.

V usage is TRBV7-9 and J usage is TRBJ2-1, with 8 positions matching TRBD1. CDR3 length: 16 residues. Germline values: CDR1 SEHNR, CDR2 FQNEAQ (reference sequence). J lost 3 bases, V lost 5 bases, and 9 bases had no gene match. Written as DNA, the CDR3 is TGTGCCAGCAGCCCTCGGACAGGGCTTAACTACAATGAGCAGTTCTTC. It encodes CASSPRTGLNYNEQFF.

The chain carries TRBV6-5 and TRBJ1-6; maybe TRBD1 (6 bases). The germline V gene encodes CDR1 MNHEY and CDR2 SVGAGI. Between the trimmed V and J ends, which lost 2 bases and 10 bases, there was a span of 9 bases. The CDR3 is 13 amino acids. The CDR3 bases are TGTGCCAGCAGTTACCACAGGGAGTCACCCCTCCACTTT. Its translation: CASSYHRESPLHF.

This rearrangement joins TRBV6-5 to TRBJ1-1, with 9 bases matching TRBD1. The CDR3 loop spans 14 amino acids. Germline CDR1 MNHEY, CDR2 SVGAGI. The V and J ends lost 6 bases and 3 bases, in that order; junction bases with no gene match: 5. The CDR3: CASRVRTGDTEAFF. CDR3 bases: TGTGCCAGCAGAGTTCGGACAGGGGACACTGAAGCTTTCTTT.

The gene calls are TRBV11-2 and TRBJ2-5; 7 bases line up with TRBD2. Trimming at V came to 6 bases and at J to 4 bases, leaving 14 bases not matched to a gene. Germline V CDR1 and CDR2: SGHAT, FQNNGV. CDR3 length equals 16 residues. The CDR3 sequence is CASRTTGGRGIETQYF. CDR3 bases: TGTGCCAGCAGAACAACTGGAGGGCGGGGGATAGAGACCCAGTACTTC.

The CDR3 coding sequence is TGTGCCTGGAGTGTACATTTAACAGGGGGCTTTTCACCCCTCCACTTT. Its translation: CAWSVHLTGGFSPLHF. The genes are TRBV30 and TRBJ1-6, with 9 bases identical to TRBD1. This CDR3 contains 16 residues. The V segment lost 0 bases and the J segment 9 bases; nucleotides outside the gene matches: 9. Germline CDR1 reads GTSNPN; CDR2 reads SVGIG (reference sequence).

The chain has TRBV5-4 and TRBJ1-1; 7 nucleotides align to TRBD1. This CDR3 contains 15 residues. Germline CDR1 reads SGHNT; CDR2 reads YYREEE (reference sequence). With V trimmed by 2 bases and J by 0 bases, 4 bases remained unmatched. CDR3: CASSFNRGLNTEAFF. Here the CDR3 DNA reads TGTGCCAGCAGCTTTAACAGGGGATTGAACACTGAAGCTTTCTTT.

This chain joins TRBV5-6 and TRBJ2-5; 8 nucleotides agree with TRBD2. J gave up 4 bases and V 10 bases, and 15 bases lay outside the gene matches. Germline loops: CDR1 SGHDT, CDR2 YYEEEE. The CDR3 contains 15 residues. The CDR3 here is CACSREAGGPETQYF. The CDR3 nucleotides read TGTGCCTGCTCTCGGGAGGCGGGGGGACCAGAGACCCAGTACTTC.

This clone occurred once. The chain recombines TRBV19 with TRBJ1-5; 9 bases are shared with TRBD1. Germline assignment: CDR1 LNHDA and CDR2 SQIVND (reference sequence). The J segment lost 7 bases and the V segment lost 8 bases, leaving 12 bases of the junction unmatched. The CDR3 is 15 amino acids. DNA of the CDR3: TGTGCCAGTCAGACGGGACAGGGACGGGACCAGCCCCAGCATTTT. Amino acids: CASQTGQGRDQPQHF. Looking up the rest from reference TRBV19 and TRBJ1-5 gives the full variable domain: DGGITQSPKYLFRKEGQNVTLSCEQNLNHDAMYWYRQDPGQGLRLIYYSQIVNDFQKGDIAEGYSVSREKKESFPLTVTSAQKNPTAFYLCASQTGQGRDQPQHFGDGTRLSIL.

The V gene is TRBV11-2, the J gene TRBJ2-2, with D possibly matching TRBD1 (5 bases). The V end was cut by 5 bases, the J end by 0 bases, with 13 bases between. The length of the CDR3 is 16 residues. Germline V gene lookup returns CDR1 SGHAT and CDR2 FQNNGV. Here the CDR3 DNA reads TGTGCCAGCAGCAATATCAGGACACCGAACACCGGGGAGCTGTTTTTT. It is translated as CASSNIRTPNTGELFF.

The CDR3 DNA reads as TGTGCCGGAGGCGGGGGGAGAGGTAGGGAGCAGTACTTC. Protein: CAGGGGRGREQYF. The chain is built from TRBV2 and TRBJ2-7, with 8 nucleotides matching TRBD2. The CDR3 covers 13 residues. In germline, CDR1 is SNHLY, CDR2 FYNNEI. V was clipped by 11 bases and J by 7 bases; unmatched bases: 13.

The chain combines TRBV5-4 with TRBJ1-2, with D tentatively TRBD1 (5 bases). Germline V gene data show CDR1 as SGHNT and CDR2 as YYREEE (reference sequence). There are 15 residues in the CDR3. The V gene lost 5 bases and the J gene lost 4 bases, with 18 bases spanning the gap. The DNA for the CDR3 is TGTGCCAGCAGGCTCGGGGGGGAGTTTGGCTATGGCTACACCTTC. Protein sequence: CASRLGGEFGYGYTF.

V usage is TRBV28 and J usage is TRBJ2-1; 8 nucleotides match TRBD1. The CDR3 is 15 residues long. J gave up 6 bases and V 2 bases, and 6 bases lay outside the gene matches. Germline CDR1 and CDR2: MDHEN and SYDVKM. CDR3 coding DNA: TGTGCCAGCAGTTTAGGGACAGGAGGACGCAATGAGCAGTTCTTC. Encoded protein: CASSLGTGGRNEQFF.

This clone appeared a few times. V and J are TRBV2 and TRBJ1-1, with D perhaps matching TRBD1 (5 bases). There are 14 residues in the CDR3. Deletions cut 6 bases from V and 4 bases from J, with 15 bases between. The V gene's germline CDR1 is SNHLY and CDR2 FYNNEI. CDR3 nucleotide sequence: TGTGCCAGCAGACCCCGGGGAGGGGCCACTGAAGCTTTCTTT. Residues: CASRPRGGATEAFF.

The rearrangement uses TRBV10-3 and TRBJ1-5, with 7 bases identical to TRBD1. J gave up 2 bases and V 0 bases, and 10 bases lay outside the gene matches. Germline lookup yields CDR1 ENHRY and CDR2 SYGVKD. The CDR3 has 18 residues. The CDR3 DNA sequence: TGTGCCATCAGTGAGTCAGGACGTGGACAGGATCGCAATCAGCCCCAGCATTTT. As protein: CAISESGRGQDRNQPQHF.

V usage is TRBV28 and J usage is TRBJ2-5, with a tentative D call TRBD1 (6 bases). The germline V and J ends were trimmed by 5 bases and 0 bases, with 13 bases remaining between them. This CDR3 is 15 amino acids long. Per germline, CDR1 MDHEN and CDR2 SYDVKM. Here the CDR3 DNA reads TGTGCCAGCAGTCCGTCCAACAGGGACCAAGAGACCCAGTACTTC. This gives the protein CASSPSNRDQETQYF.

The CDR3 sequence: CSVVKNTEAFF. The DNA for the CDR3 is TGCAGCGTCGTTAAGAACACTGAAGCTTTCTTT. The genes are TRBV29-1 and TRBJ1-1; D is undetermined. The CDR3 totals 11 residues. Per germline, CDR1 SQVTM and CDR2 ANQGSEA. Trimming took 6 bases from V and 1 from J, leaving 6 bases between them.

The chain recombines TRBV28 with TRBJ2-7, with 12 bases identical to TRBD2. The CDR3 totals 15 residues. Looked up from germline, CDR1 is MDHEN and CDR2 is SYDVKM. The J segment lost 4 bases and the V segment lost 4 bases, leaving 5 bases of the junction unmatched. DNA of the CDR3: TGTGCCAGCAGTTCTAGCGGGGGGGCCCGTTACGAGCAGTACTTC. Encoded protein: CASSSSGGARYEQYF.

This clone was seen a handful of times. CDR3 sequence: CASSQLSRGETQYF. The DNA for the CDR3 is TGCGCCAGCAGCCAACTATCCAGGGGAGAGACCCAGTACTTC. This chain links TRBV4-1 with TRBJ2-5; D may be TRBD1 (6 bases). This CDR3 is built from 14 residues. V was clipped by 2 bases and J by 4 bases, with 11 bases between them. From germline, CDR1 is MGHRA and CDR2 YSYEKL.

This chain connects TRBV4-1 to TRBJ2-7; D possibly corresponds to TRBD1 (5 bases). V was trimmed by 0 bases and J by 5 bases, leaving 17 bases between them. Germline V CDR1 and CDR2: MGHRA, YSYEKL. The length of the CDR3 is 16 residues. The CDR3 region has the DNA TGCGCCAGCAGCCAAGAGAAGACAGACGTTTCCCACGAGCAGTACTTC. This sequence encodes CASSQEKTDVSHEQYF.